The clone carrying this T cell receptor beta chain was picked up many times. No antigen is known for it. V was clipped by 4 bases and J by 1 base, with 16 bases between them. Germline CDR1 is DFQATT and CDR2 is SNEGSKA (reference sequence). This CDR3 region has 15 residues. This sample stems from a study of T cells in Graves' hyperthyroidism and ophthalmopathy. Study-level background: Peripheral blood was drawn at first diagnosis, prior to all treatment. Overall study results and limits: A model of 13 V-J features distinguished ophthalmopathy from stable hyperthyroidism.

No ophthalmopathy progression within 18 months constituted stable Graves' hyperthyroidism. In patients aged 18 to 65, hyperthyroidism was newly diagnosed, with duration under 2 months. Amplified TCR beta CDR3 regions came from RNA transcripts. The HTBI primer set drove a first-round RT-PCR of the TCR CDR3. TCRdb redid the calling of the multiplex PCR reads with MiXCR, one entry per CDR3 protein. Of 400,000 to 500,000 distinct CDR3 sequences detected, around 13% appear once; the ten largest clones hold 5.3%. Sequences were obtained from blood. The sequence came from a woman between 18 and 29 years old with Graves' hyperthyroidism. The chain links TRBV20-1 to TRBJ1-1; D is possibly TRBD1 (6 bases). The CDR3 loop is CSAKLQGHRNTEAFF. The DNA for the CDR3 is TGCAGTGCTAAATTACAGGGACATCGGAACACTGAAGCTTTCTTT.